This TCR beta chain originates from a study of CXCR3-negative and CXCR3-positive naive CD8 T cells. Naive CD8+ T cells were CD45RO-CCR7+CD27+CD95-. Study-wide results and caveats: Researchers report that CXCR3-positive naive cells carry more hydrophobic TRB CDR3s than CXCR3-negative naive cells.

In preparing the TRB cDNA libraries, 5' RACE with UMI labels was used. TCRdb re-called the 5' RACE reads, yielding one record per CDR3 amino acid sequence without DNA. This sample's table has 150,000 to 180,000 distinct CDR3 sequences. As regards this clonotype: The antigen remains undetermined.

The sample taken for sequencing was naive CXCR3+ CD8+ T cells from blood. Regarding subset: CD45RO-CCR7+CD27+CD95- naive CD8+ T cells expressing CXCR3 (TNR3+). The origin of this receptor is a human donor in good health. Some clones in this sample may be carry-over from other donors' samples.

The CDR3 spells CASSPHGQGANTGELFF. The rearrangement uses TRBV7-9 and TRBJ2-2; with no DNA, the TCRdb D assignment of TRBD1 cannot be verified. Germline CDR1 is SEHNR and CDR2 is FQNEAQ (reference sequence). The CDR3 is 17 residues long.